These 24 T cell receptor beta chains originate from one sample sequenced in a study of low-dose radiotherapy and immunotherapy resistance in tumors. TRAV- and TRBV-specific primers were used for first-strand cDNA, which covered alpha and beta chains. With a V-primer adapter and a constant-region primer, TCRs were amplified for about 20 PCR cycles. TCRdb recomputed calls from the reads with MiXCR, one row per CDR3 protein. The table has about 58,000 distinct CDR3 sequences, about 25% seen once. Noted time point: after trial treatment. The sample's treatment: LDRT plus nivolumab, ipilimumab, low-dose cyclophosphamide and aspirin (RACIN trial). Specimen: PBMCs, collected after low-dose radiotherapy plus immunotherapy. The receptors here all came from a male donor with prostate cancer.

This clonotype was seen repeatedly, ten times or more. V gene TRBV28 combines with J gene TRBJ1-1, with 8 bases that match TRBD1. CDR1 is MDHEN, CDR2 SYDVKM, per germline. With V trimmed by 6 bases and J by 10 bases, 4 bases remained unmatched. The CDR3 consists of 11 residues. In nucleotides, the CDR3 is TGTGCCAGCAGAGGGACAGGAGGAGCTTTCTTT. It encodes CASRGTGGAFF.

This clonotype showed up many times. Here the CDR3 DNA reads TGTGCCAGCAGCACGCGACAGGGTGAGAATTCACCCCTCCACTTT. Protein product: CASSTRQGENSPLHF. The chain joins TRBV9 to TRBJ1-6, with 7 bases aligning to TRBD1. V lost 4 bases to trimming and J lost 7 bases; unmatched junction nucleotides: 8. The CDR3 consists of 15 residues. Germline lookup yields CDR1 SGDLS and CDR2 YYNGEE.

This sequence joins TRBV18 and TRBJ1-3; possible D gene TRBD1, 6 bases. Germline V gene data show CDR1 as KGHSH and CDR2 as LQKENI. V was trimmed by 2 bases and J by 4 bases, leaving 15 bases between them. The CDR3 is 16 residues long. CDR3 nucleotide sequence: TGTGCCAGCTCACCAGCGAGGGGGAACTCGGGAAACACCATATATTTT. This codes for CASSPARGNSGNTIYF. Full variable domain (outside the CDR3, taken from reference TRBV18 and TRBJ1-3): NAGVMQNPRHLVRRRGQEARLRCSPMKGHSHVYWYRQLPEEGLKFMVYLQKENIIDESGMPKERFSAEFPKEGPSILRIQQVVRGDSAAYFCASSPARGNSGNTIYFGEGSWLTVV.

The sample holds many counts of this clonotype. This rearrangement joins TRBV9 to TRBJ2-7; the D gene could be TRBD1 or TRBD2 (5 bases each). The germline gives CDR1 SGDLS, CDR2 YYNGEE. This CDR3 is built from 15 residues. V was trimmed by 4 bases and J by 3 bases, leaving 17 bases between them. The DNA of the CDR3 is TGTGCCAGCAGCTCGACCGGGACCCCGTACTACGAGCAGTACTTC. Its protein product is CASSSTGTPYYEQYF.

This clonotype was counted many times. The gene calls are TRBV12-3 or TRBV12-4 and TRBJ2-3; D not certain. Trimming cost V 7 bases and J 6 bases, with 17 bases left between them. CDR3 length: 14 amino acids. The CDR3 DNA reads as TGTGCCAGCATGGACCGAAGAAGGCTTGATACGCAGTATTTT. Protein sequence: CASMDRRRLDTQYF.

This clonotype was detected ten times or more. The rearrangement joins TRBV19 to TRBJ2-1; 11 bases map to TRBD2. The ends lost 4 bases at V and 4 bases at J; junction bases unmatched: 0. This CDR3 comprises 14 residues. The V gene's germline CDR1 is LNHDA and CDR2 SQIVND (reference sequence). The CDR3, as DNA: TGTGCCAGTAGTAGGACTAGCGGGTACAATGAGCAGTTCTTC. Translated: CASSRTSGYNEQFF.

This clonotype showed up many times. The gene calls are TRBV20-1 and TRBJ2-7; D is undetermined. The length of the CDR3 is 13 residues. The V gene lost 0 bases and the J gene lost 2 bases, with 8 bases spanning the gap. The germline gives CDR1 DFQATT, CDR2 SNEGSKA (reference sequence). This chain's CDR3 is CSAREKGTYEQYF. CDR3 DNA: TGCAGTGCTAGAGAGAAGGGAACCTACGAGCAGTACTTC.

The table lists this clonotype with many counts. The rearrangement links TRBV2 to TRBJ2-7; no reliable D call. The CDR3 has 14 amino acids. From germline, CDR1 is SNHLY and CDR2 FYNNEI. Trimming pared 4 bases from V and 3 bases from J, leaving 13 bases between. The CDR3 is CASSVSQTIYEQYF. DNA of the CDR3: TGTGCCAGCAGTGTAAGCCAAACTATCTACGAGCAGTACTTC. Together with reference TRBV2 and TRBJ2-7, the CDR3 gives the full variable domain: EPEVTQTPSHQVTQMGQEVILRCVPISNHLYFYWYRQILGQKVEFLVSFYNNEISEKSEIFDDQFSVERPDGSNFTLKIRSTKLEDSAMYFCASSVSQTIYEQYFGPGTRLTVT.

This clonotype occurred many times. V gene TRBV5-6 combines with J gene TRBJ1-2, with 7 bases fitting TRBD1. The germline V gene has CDR1 SGHDT and CDR2 YYEEEE. V was pared by 4 bases and J by 2 bases, with 8 bases of the junction left unmatched. The CDR3 covers 15 residues. The chain's CDR3 is CASSPRRTGNYGYTF. CDR3 DNA sequence: TGTGCCAGCAGCCCCCGGCGGACAGGCAACTATGGCTACACCTTC.

The table lists this clonotype with many counts. The chain carries TRBV6-5 and TRBJ2-3; the match to TRBD2 covers 9 bases. Germline-derived CDR1 and CDR2 are MNHEY and SVGAGI. This CDR3 contains 18 residues. V dropped 4 bases and J dropped 3; count of bases not matched to a gene: 14. The CDR3 here is CASSSSGATTRGTDTQYF. In DNA form, the CDR3 reads TGTGCCAGCAGTTCTAGCGGGGCCACCACCAGAGGTACAGATACGCAGTATTTT.

Worth noting for this clonotype: The likely explanation is a read error, given a far larger clone one base away. The chain couples TRBV5-6 to TRBJ2-1; unclear D gene. Germline CDR1 and CDR2: SGHDT and YYEEEE. Trimming cost V 0 bases and J 10 bases, with 14 bases left between them. The CDR3 loop spans 14 amino acids. The CDR3 DNA sequence: TGTGCCAGCAGCTTGGGCGGCAGCTCCTACGAGCAGTTCTTC. This translates into CASSLGGSSYEQFF.

This clonotype occurred many times. CDR3 coding DNA: TGTGCCTGGAGTACTCGAAACCGGGACAGGGGGCCGACCGGGGGGGCCATGAACACTGAAGCTTTCTTT. It yields the protein CAWSTRNRDRGPTGGAMNTEAFF. The chain recombines TRBV30 with TRBJ1-1, with TRBD1 matching 12 bases. The V segment lost 2 bases and the J segment 0 bases; nucleotides outside the gene matches: 25. The germline V gene encodes CDR1 GTSNPN and CDR2 SVGIG (reference sequence). This CDR3 has 23 residues.

This clonotype was found many times. The chain joins TRBV20-1 to TRBJ2-2; D not resolved. Germline V gives CDR1 DFQATT, CDR2 SNEGSKA (reference sequence). V was shortened by 0 bases and J by 5 bases, with 7 bases between the two germline ends. The CDR3 is made up of 13 amino acids. CDR3 residues: CSARDHLTGELFF. The CDR3 bases are TGCAGTGCTAGAGATCATTTGACCGGGGAGCTGTTTTTT.

This clonotype was recorded many times. V and J are TRBV27 and TRBJ2-1; D remains unclear. V shed 2 bases and J shed 4 bases, with 6 bases lying between them. This CDR3 comprises 13 residues. Per the germline V gene, CDR1 is MNHEY and CDR2 is SMNVEV (reference sequence). CDR3 sequence: CASSLVPYNEQFF. DNA of the CDR3: TGTGCCAGCAGTTTAGTCCCGTACAATGAGCAGTTCTTC.

Turning to this clonotype: One end of the junction varies from germline; a read error may be responsible. This chain joins TRBV5-4 and TRBJ2-4, with D possibly TRBD1 on 5 matching bases. CDR3 length: 14 amino acids. The germline V gene has CDR1 SGHNT and CDR2 YYREEE (reference sequence). The CDR3 protein is CASSRDSSKNIRYF. CDR3 DNA: TGTGCCAGCAGCCGCGACAGCTCCAAAAACATTCGGTACTTC.

This clonotype was observed a single time. A far bigger clonotype differs at one base, so this is likely a read error. J is TRBJ2-7 and V is TRBV6-6, with 8 bases that match TRBD1. Per the germline V gene, CDR1 is MNHNY and CDR2 is SVGAGI (reference sequence). The CDR3 totals 12 residues. J lost 4 bases, V lost 9 bases, and 5 bases had no gene match. The CDR3 nucleotides read TGTGCCAGTCGACGGGACAGGTACGAGCAGTACTTC. Translation gives CASRRDRYEQYF.

The table lists this clonotype with many counts. The chain employs TRBV12-3 or TRBV12-4 and TRBJ2-5; 11 nucleotides match TRBD2. This CDR3 comprises 14 residues. V was clipped by 6 bases and J by 2 bases; unmatched bases: 2. The CDR3 DNA reads as TGTGCCAGCAGCAGGACTAGCGGGCAAGAGACCCAGTACTTC. Translated: CASSRTSGQETQYF.

This clonotype showed up many times. This chain links TRBV4-1 with TRBJ1-5; D gene uncertain. Trimming took off 1 base at V and 2 bases at J, with 15 bases between the two ends. This CDR3 contains 17 residues. Looked up from germline, CDR1 is MGHRA and CDR2 is YSYEKL. The CDR3 here is CASSQGPRWVGNQPQHF. CDR3 DNA: TGCGCCAGCAGCCAAGGTCCCAGGTGGGTTGGCAATCAGCCCCAGCATTTT.

The sample holds a few counts of this clonotype. The chain uses TRBV5-1 and TRBJ2-5; no clear D. CDR1 SGHRS and CDR2 YFSETQ come from the germline V gene. V was shortened by 5 bases and J by 2 bases, with 16 bases between the two germline ends. The CDR3 is made up of 15 amino acids. CDR3 region: CASSQIPGPQETQYF. The CDR3 DNA reads TGCGCCAGCAGTCAGATCCCCGGGCCTCAAGAGACCCAGTACTTC.

The chain joins TRBV7-2 to TRBJ2-7; 8 nucleotides agree with TRBD2. The V gene's germline CDR1 is SGHTA and CDR2 FQGNSA. With V trimmed by 5 bases and J by 1 base, 10 bases remained unmatched. There are 16 residues in the CDR3. CDR3 nucleotides: TGTGCCAGCAGCGTAGATAAGAAGCGGGGGTCCTACGAGCAGTACTTC. Amino acids: CASSVDKKRGSYEQYF.

The sample holds many counts of this clonotype. The V call is TRBV23-1, the J call TRBJ2-7, with TRBD1 matching over 9 bases. TRBV23-1 is annotated as an ORF whose role is uncertain. The junction had 5 bases not matched to a gene; V was cut back by 0 bases and J by 5 bases. The CDR3 is made up of 15 amino acids. The CDR3 loop reads CASSQSGQGSHEQYF. DNA of the CDR3: TGCGCCAGCAGTCAATCCGGACAGGGGTCACACGAGCAGTACTTC.

As for this clonotype: One base separates it from a far larger clone, so it is likely a read error. The chain has TRBV28 and TRBJ2-5; 10 bases are shared with TRBD1. V dropped 6 bases and J dropped 11; count of bases not matched to a gene: 18. The CDR3 runs to 16 residues. CDR1 MDHEN and CDR2 SYDVKM come from the germline V gene. The CDR3 region has the DNA TGTGCCAGCAGGGTGGACAGGGGGTTTACCTACAATGAGCAGTACTTC. The encoded protein is CASRVDRGFTYNEQYF.

This clonotype was seen ten or more times. The V and J genes are TRBV19 and TRBJ2-5; TRBD1 might be the D (5 bases). Germline lookup yields CDR1 LNHDA and CDR2 SQIVND (reference sequence). The CDR3 contains 14 residues. V was trimmed by 2 bases and J by 9 bases, leaving 16 bases between them. The CDR3 coding sequence is TGTGCCAGTAGTATAACTGGCGGTGAAGGGGCCCAGTACTTC. The encoded protein is CASSITGGEGAQYF.

This clonotype has ten or more counts. The chain couples TRBV7-8 to TRBJ2-2, with 10 bases matching TRBD2. Trimming cost V 2 bases and J 4 bases; bases outside gene matches: 1. The germline V gene has CDR1 SGHVS and CDR2 FQNEAQ. This CDR3 contains 15 residues. CDR3 sequence: CASSLKREGTGELFF. CDR3 nucleotide sequence: TGTGCCAGCAGCTTAAAGCGGGAGGGCACCGGGGAGCTGTTTTTT.